These 29 T cell receptor beta chains were sequenced from one sample in a study of blood T cell repertoires in COVID-19. The repertoire was sequenced with immunoSEQ multiplex PCR; TCRdb's copy has only in-frame clones and lacks some. The sample has over 250,000 clones; about 88% are singletons. Sequencing input: peripheral blood. All receptors come from a man aged 55 to 69 who had recovered from COVID-19.

CDR3 in amino acids: CASSWDTINYGYTF. The CDR3 nucleotides are TGTGCCAGTAGCTGGGACACCATTAACTATGGCTACACCTTC. The V call is TRBV19, the J call TRBJ1-2; a possible D gene is TRBD1 (6 bases). The CDR3 extends over 14 amino acids. V was shortened by 6 bases and J by 1 base, with 12 bases between the two germline ends. The germline V gene has CDR1 LNHDA and CDR2 SQIVND (reference sequence).

The CDR3 coding sequence is TGTGCCACCAGCAGAGATGTGGCCAGCAATGAGCAGTTCTTC. Its translation: CATSRDVASNEQFF. The J gene is TRBJ2-1, the V gene TRBV15; D ambiguous. Germline V gene lookup returns CDR1 LNHNV and CDR2 YYDKDF (reference sequence). Between the trimmed V and J ends, which lost 0 bases and 6 bases, there was a span of 9 bases. This CDR3 contains 14 residues.

This clone was counted between two and nine times. This chain connects TRBV3-1 (or the pseudogene TRBV3-2) to TRBJ1-2; 9 nucleotides line up with TRBD1. CDR1 is LGHDT, CDR2 YNNKEL, per germline (reference sequence). The J segment lost 3 bases and the V segment lost 1 base, leaving 12 bases of the junction unmatched. This CDR3 has 18 amino acids. The CDR3 DNA sequence: TGTGCCAGCAGCCAAGGTTACAGGGGGCGCAAGGGACACTATGGCTACACCTTC. It encodes CASSQGYRGRKGHYGYTF.

The CDR3 is CASSIRAGGSTDTQYF. The CDR3 DNA reads TGTGCCAGCAGCATAAGGGCGGGGGGAAGCACAGATACGCAGTATTTT. The chain uses TRBV7-9 and TRBJ2-3, with 8 nucleotides matching TRBD2. CDR1 is SEHNR, CDR2 FQNEAQ, per germline (reference sequence). The V gene end was trimmed by 5 bases and the J gene end by 0 bases; junction bases not matched to a gene: 7. The CDR3 runs 16 residues.

V gene TRBV18 combines with J gene TRBJ2-5; TRBD1 aligns across 7 bases. The length of the CDR3 is 16 residues. The V gene's germline CDR1 is KGHSH and CDR2 LQKENI. V trimming: 1 base; J trimming: 5 bases; junction bases outside the gene matches: 10. CDR3 amino acids: CASSPLPTGLPETQYF. The CDR3 DNA is TGTGCCAGCTCACCACTCCCGACAGGGCTGCCCGAGACCCAGTACTTC.

V gene TRBV9 combines with J gene TRBJ2-3, with TRBD2 matching 8 bases. V dropped 6 bases and J dropped 4; count of bases not matched to a gene: 10. CDR3 length equals 15 residues. Germline V gene sequence: CDR1 SGDLS, CDR2 YYNGEE. The CDR3 DNA is TGTGCCAGCACCACCGGGGGGGCAGGGTCAGATACGCAGTATTTT. Its protein product is CASTTGGAGSDTQYF.

The rearrangement joins TRBV27 to TRBJ2-1; 11 nucleotides agree with TRBD1. With V trimmed by 7 bases and J by 11 bases, 10 bases remained unmatched. Germline V lookup: CDR1 MNHEY, CDR2 SMNVEV (reference sequence). The CDR3 consists of 14 residues. CDR3: CASTRDRGSYKQFF. The CDR3 region has the DNA TGTGCCAGCACCCGGGACAGGGGGTCGTATAAGCAGTTCTTC.

Of note for this clone: This sample also contains other DNA sequences that code for the same CDR3. The CDR3 region is CATLDRGTNEKLFF. CDR3 nucleotides: TGTGCCACCCTTGACAGGGGAACTAATGAAAAACTGTTTTTT. This sequence joins TRBV19 and TRBJ1-4; TRBD1 matches 8 bases. V shed 10 bases and J 1 base; nucleotides not matched to a gene: 5. This CDR3 has 14 residues. Germline loops: CDR1 LNHDA, CDR2 SQIVND (reference sequence).

The chain is built from TRBV5-6 and TRBJ2-7; 9 nucleotides match TRBD1. Trimming at V came to 5 bases and at J to 5 bases, leaving 11 bases not matched to a gene. Germline V CDR1 and CDR2: SGHDT, YYEEEE. This CDR3 has 15 residues. The CDR3 DNA reads TGTGCCAGCAGTACCCCGGGACAGGGCAACCACGAGCAGTACTTC. Translated: CASSTPGQGNHEQYF.

The rearrangement uses TRBV6-2 or TRBV6-3 and TRBJ2-7; 8 bases match TRBD1. This CDR3 has 15 amino acids. The J segment lost 11 bases and the V segment lost 5 bases, leaving 17 bases of the junction unmatched. The germline CDR1 and CDR2 sequences are MNHEY and SVGEGT. DNA of the CDR3: TGTGCCAGCAGTGCGTCCGGGACAGGAGTTTTGGGGGAGTACTTC. It yields the protein CASSASGTGVLGEYF.

This chain joins TRBV18 and TRBJ2-7; 10 bases are shared with TRBD1. CDR1 and CDR2 from the germline V gene are KGHSH and LQKENI. Trimming took 8 bases from V and 4 from J; bases not matched to a gene: 5. This CDR3 contains 13 residues. CDR3 sequence (DNA): TGTGCCAGCACATTGGGACAGGGGTACGAGCAGTACTTC. This codes for CASTLGQGYEQYF.

The V call is TRBV5-4, the J call TRBJ1-1; TRBD1 matches 9 bases. The CDR3 length is 17 residues. Trimming took 4 bases from V and 1 from J; bases not matched to a gene: 11. Looked up from germline, CDR1 is SGHNT and CDR2 is YYREEE (reference sequence). In DNA form, the CDR3 reads TGTGCCAGCAGCCCGGGCGGGACAGGGTCTTCGAACACTGAAGCTTTCTTT. It encodes CASSPGGTGSSNTEAFF. The whole variable domain, remainder taken from reference TRBV5-4 and TRBJ1-1, is ETGVTQSPTHLIKTRGQQVTLRCSSQSGHNTVSWYQQALGQGPQFIFQYYREEENGRGNFPPRFSGLQFPNYSSELNVNALELDDSALYLCASSPGGTGSSNTEAFFGQGTRLTVV.

The chain combines TRBV5-5 with TRBJ2-4; no firm D call. Between the trimmed V and J ends, which lost 0 bases and 4 bases, there was a span of 11 bases. The germline gives CDR1 SGHKS, CDR2 YYEKEE (reference sequence). The CDR3 is made up of 15 amino acids. CDR3 amino acids: CASSLDGQIKNIQYF. In DNA, the CDR3 is TGTGCCAGCAGCTTGGATGGGCAGATTAAAAACATTCAGTACTTC.

The chain has TRBV7-3 and TRBJ1-1; D unclear. V was shortened by 3 bases and J by 2 bases, with 7 bases between the two germline ends. Germline V CDR1 and CDR2: SGHTA, FQGTGA. This CDR3 contains 13 residues. The DNA of the CDR3 is TGTGCCAGCAGCTTCGGCGGAAACACTGAAGCTTTCTTT. Translated, it gives CASSFGGNTEAFF.

The chain combines TRBV6-5 with TRBJ2-7; TRBD2 matches at 7 bases. J lost 0 bases, V lost 6 bases, and 8 bases had no gene match. The CDR3 extends over 15 amino acids. From germline, CDR1 is MNHEY and CDR2 SVGAGI. CDR3 residues: CASSVSAGSSYEQYF. DNA of the CDR3: TGTGCCAGCAGCGTGTCAGCGGGGAGCTCCTACGAGCAGTACTTC.

The chain's CDR3 is CASSLHQGFGQPQHF. The CDR3 DNA follows: TGTGCCAGTAGTTTACACCAGGGTTTTGGGCAGCCCCAGCATTTT. The V call is TRBV19, the J call TRBJ1-5; possibly TRBD1 for D (5 bases). The CDR3 contains 15 residues. CDR1 and CDR2 from the germline V gene are LNHDA and SQIVND (reference sequence). Between the trimmed V and J ends, which lost 5 bases and 7 bases, there was a span of 18 bases.

The chain recombines TRBV5-1 with TRBJ2-3, with 7 bases matching TRBD1. The trim removed 4 bases at V and 0 bases at J, leaving 8 bases unmatched. Germline V gene lookup returns CDR1 SGHRS and CDR2 YFSETQ. This CDR3 has 16 residues. The CDR3 loop reads CASSVGTANSTDTQYF. DNA of the CDR3: TGCGCCAGCAGCGTAGGGACAGCCAATAGCACAGATACGCAGTATTTT.

The rearrangement uses TRBV6-5 and TRBJ2-7, with 8 nucleotides matching TRBD1. After removal of 0 bases from V and 2 bases from J, the junction contained 6 bases not matched to a gene. The CDR3 is 16 amino acids. CDR1 is MNHEY, CDR2 SVGAGI, per germline. For the CDR3, the DNA is TGTGCCAGCAGTTACTCTCCGGACAGGGAGGCCTACGAGCAGTACTTC. Its protein is CASSYSPDREAYEQYF.

The CDR3 spells CASSISAGSYNEQFF. CDR3 sequence (DNA): TGTGCCAGTAGTATTTCGGCAGGCTCCTACAATGAGCAGTTCTTC. V gene TRBV19 combines with J gene TRBJ2-1; D remains ambiguous. V was clipped by 3 bases and J by 0 bases, with 9 bases between them. CDR3 size: 15 residues. Germline V gives CDR1 LNHDA, CDR2 SQIVND (reference sequence). The whole variable domain, remainder taken from reference TRBV19 and TRBJ2-1, is DGGITQSPKYLFRKEGQNVTLSCEQNLNHDAMYWYRQDPGQGLRLIYYSQIVNDFQKGDIAEGYSVSREKKESFPLTVTSAQKNPTAFYLCASSISAGSYNEQFFGPGTRLTVL.

V usage is TRBV10-1 and J usage is TRBJ1-2; D call uncertain. Trimming removed 6 bases at V and 0 bases at J, with 8 bases between. From germline, CDR1 is WNHNN and CDR2 SYGVQD (reference sequence). The length of the CDR3 is 13 residues. Written as DNA, the CDR3 is TGCGCCAGCAGCCAGACACCTAACTATGGCTACACCTTC. It yields the protein CASSQTPNYGYTF.

Written as DNA, the CDR3 is TGTGCCAGCAGCCTTACAGGGCCTTCCGAGCAGTACTTC. It codes for CASSLTGPSEQYF. This chain connects TRBV5-6 to TRBJ2-7; a weak D match, TRBD1 (6 bases). This CDR3 region has 13 residues. The ends were cut back, 4 bases at V and 6 bases at J, with 14 bases in the middle. CDR1 and CDR2 (germline): SGHDT, YYEEEE. Combining the CDR3 with reference TRBV5-6 and TRBJ2-7 gives the whole variable domain DAGVTQSPTHLIKTRGQQVTLRCSPKSGHDTVSWYQQALGQGPQFIFQYYEEEERQRGNFPDRFSGHQFPNYSSELNVNALLLGDSALYLCASSLTGPSEQYFGPGTRLTVT.

The chain links TRBV7-2 to TRBJ2-2, with 9 bases matching TRBD2. The CDR3 totals 18 residues. The ends lost 5 bases at V and 5 bases at J; junction bases unmatched: 15. Germline CDR1 and CDR2: SGHTA and FQGNSA. The CDR3 region has the DNA TGTGCCAGCAGCACCCCTCGGGGCGGGGGGGCCTTTACCGGGGAGCTGTTTTTT. This translates into CASSTPRGGGAFTGELFF.

This chain links TRBV5-1 with TRBJ1-4; TRBD1 aligns across 12 bases. Germline V gives CDR1 SGHRS, CDR2 YFSETQ. The CDR3 loop spans 17 amino acids. V trimming: 4 bases; J trimming: 6 bases; junction bases outside the gene matches: 10. The CDR3 region is CASSEAGTGGGYEKLFF. As DNA, the CDR3 is TGCGCCAGCAGCGAAGCCGGGACAGGGGGCGGATATGAAAAACTGTTTTTT.

V is TRBV7-2 and J is TRBJ2-2; tentatively, D is TRBD1 (6 bases). The CDR3 loop spans 15 amino acids. Per germline, CDR1 SGHTA and CDR2 FQGNSA. The V gene lost 3 bases and the J gene lost 5 bases, with 13 bases spanning the gap. CDR3 loop: CASSFGGARTGELFF. The CDR3 region has the DNA TGTGCCAGCAGCTTTGGGGGCGCAAGGACCGGGGAGCTGTTTTTT.

The V gene is TRBV9, the J gene TRBJ2-2; D is perhaps TRBD2 (6 bases). CDR1 and CDR2 from the germline V gene are SGDLS and YYNGEE. The CDR3 runs 16 residues. The V end was cut by 3 bases, the J end by 4 bases, with 16 bases between. CDR3 sequence (DNA): TGTGCCAGCAGCGGAACCGGGACTCCAGCCACCGGGGAGCTGTTTTTT. This gives the protein CASSGTGTPATGELFF.

DNA of the CDR3: TGTGCCAGCAGCCTTGGTTCGGTCGCTTCCTACGAGCAGTACTTC. It yields the protein CASSLGSVASYEQYF. The rearrangement joins TRBV7-3 to TRBJ2-7, with unresolved D. This CDR3 is 15 amino acids long. Germline CDR1 is SGHTA and CDR2 is FQGTGA. The V and J ends lost 5 bases and 1 base respectively, with 15 bases between them.

The chain is built from TRBV7-9 and TRBJ2-3; D call uncertain. CDR3 length equals 15 residues. Germline V CDR1 and CDR2: SEHNR, FQNEAQ (reference sequence). Trimming took off 1 base at V and 0 bases at J, with 8 bases between the two ends. The DNA of the CDR3 is TGTGCCAGCAGCTTAGGTTTTACTAGCACAGATACGCAGTATTTT. Protein sequence: CASSLGFTSTDTQYF.

This sequence joins TRBV6-1 and TRBJ2-3; possibly TRBD2 for D (6 bases). V was pared by 2 bases and J by 0 bases, with 12 bases between. CDR3 length equals 16 residues. Germline V CDR1 and CDR2: MNHNS, SASEGT. The CDR3 loop is CASSEPLAPSTDTQYF. CDR3 DNA: TGTGCCAGCAGTGAACCGCTAGCGCCTAGCACAGATACGCAGTATTTT.

This clone was seen a handful of times. The chain is built from TRBV6-6 and TRBJ2-7; 8 bases align to TRBD2. After removal of 6 bases from V and 6 bases from J, the junction contained 10 bases not matched to a gene. Germline loops: CDR1 MNHNY, CDR2 SVGAGI (reference sequence). This CDR3 region has 14 residues. The CDR3 loop is CASSPRSGGGEQYF. Written as DNA, the CDR3 is TGTGCCAGCAGCCCCCGCAGCGGGGGAGGCGAGCAGTACTTC.